This T cell receptor (beta chain) was recovered during a study of blood T cell repertoires in COVID-19 (dated by TCRdb to 2020 to 2022). About the full investigation: The collaborator samples originated in the United States, Italy and Spain and spanned the acute and convalescent phases of COVID-19. The prospective study material was composed of cDNA or gDNA derived from T cells, B-cell-depleted T cells, or PBMCs. Subjects who had been exposed to COVID-19, were actively infected with it, or had recovered from it provided the deeply sampled blood TCRbeta repertoires that made up the dataset. A freely available public database, intended as a resource for researchers studying the immune response to SARS-CoV-2, is where the repertoires were released. Samples were obtained from the ongoing ImmuneRACE study (first 160 participants) and from roughly 1,300 subjects provided by 6 global collaborators. Sample metadata almost always included a de-identified subject ID, COVID-19 status, age in years and sex. Where available, HLA class I and class II types were taken from metadata supplied by the sample provider and were not determined by assay-based typing.

There are 11 amino acids in the CDR3, from cysteine to phenylalanine inclusive. Just CDR3 DNA is preserved here, 33 bases in frame from base 1. CDR1 LNHDA and CDR2 SQIVND were looked up in the germline V gene (reference sequence). Cut back by 4 bases and 5 bases, the V and J ends lie 3 bases apart. TCRbeta CDR3 regions were amplified from genomic DNA using the immunoSEQ Assay, a bias-controlled multiplex PCR. The original methods were these. The number of nucleated cells in each sample was estimated by amplification of reference gene primers within the assay. Sequence reads were collapsed and filtered to measure the absolute abundance of every unique TCRbeta CDR3 rearrangement. For each sample, productive Simpson clonality was calculated as the square root of Simpson's diversity index over productive rearrangements. Entries here come from immuneACCESS through TCRdb and include only in-frame sequences with V and J called. Some clones fail to appear in such tables; in the studies checked, an unresolved V gene covers under half of the shortfall, and the cause of the remainder is unknown. That table is the source of V, J and clone size, and D and trimming were worked out from the DNA. For this sample the table gives some 120,000 clones, of which approximately 83% were detected only once. The ten largest make up around 17% of the sample.

Study-wide conclusions, independent of this receptor: The amount of clinical and demographic metadata varied by source and participant and was provided uncurated.

Whole blood was collected in K2EDTA tubes by collaborating institutions according to the institutions' own protocols. For TCRbeta analysis, collaborator samples were shipped as frozen whole blood, as isolated PBMCs, or as DNA extracted from either sample type. This clone was seen only once. It lacks a known antigen. No base quality information exists; no much larger clone differs at one position. The receptor was derived from a woman aged 45-65 years with acute or convalescent COVID-19. Here the chain combines TRBV19 and TRBJ2-1, with the D gene uncertain. Material for sequencing was peripheral blood. CDR3 sequence: CASSTHNEQFF. The DNA sequence is as follows: TGTGCCAGTAGTACTCACAATGAGCAGTTCTTC.